A single sample gave rise to the 21 T cell receptor beta chains below, sequenced in a study of post-analysis software for immune sequencing data. Study results and limitations: Several TRBV segments, TRBV5-6, TRBV5-1 and TRBV20-1 among them, were found more frequent in patients than controls.

Presence of unique molecular identifiers characterized the TCR beta cDNA libraries. TCRdb fed the PCR reads into MiXCR, producing one record per CDR3 protein. The sample carries some 690,000 distinct CDR3 sequences, roughly 30% recorded once. No antigen has been identified for these receptors. Sequenced input: blood. These receptors were obtained from a girl aged 10 to 17 with multiple sclerosis.

In its sample, this clonotype was seen a few times. The chain is built from TRBV7-2 and TRBJ2-7, with D tentatively TRBD1 (6 bases). Trimming cost V 0 bases and J 3 bases, with 12 bases left between them. Germline CDR1 and CDR2: SGHTA and FQGNSA. The CDR3 is made up of 15 amino acids. The CDR3 nucleotides read TGTGCCAGCAGCTTAGCTAGGACAGTTTTCTACGAGCAGTACTTC. This encodes CASSLARTVFYEQYF.

For the CDR3, the DNA is TGTGCCAGCAGCGGAGTTCTGCGCCTTAGGTACTTC. As protein: CASSGVLRLRYF. V usage is TRBV10-3 and J usage is TRBJ2-5; TRBD2 might be the D (5 bases). There are 12 residues in the CDR3. Germline V gene lookup returns CDR1 ENHRY and CDR2 SYGVKD. V lost 10 bases, J lost 13 bases, and 22 bases lay in between.

This chain uses TRBV7-2 with TRBJ2-4, with D perhaps matching TRBD1 (5 bases). This CDR3 is built from 14 residues. Germline V gene data show CDR1 as SGHTA and CDR2 as FQGNSA. V was shortened by 6 bases and J by 2 bases, with 11 bases between the two germline ends. This CDR3 is CASRTQGTKNIQYF. The CDR3 DNA reads as TGTGCCAGCAGAACCCAGGGTACCAAAAACATTCAGTACTTC.

The CDR3 protein is CSARIQGNTGANVLTF. Here the CDR3 DNA reads TGCAGTGCTAGAATCCAGGGTAACACTGGGGCCAACGTCCTGACTTTC. V gene TRBV20-1 combines with J gene TRBJ2-6; D possibly corresponds to TRBD1 (5 bases). Germline V gene data show CDR1 as DFQATT and CDR2 as SNEGSKA (reference sequence). The CDR3 runs 16 residues. Trimming took 2 bases from V and 2 from J, leaving 13 bases between them.

This clonotype was observed a handful of times. The chain uses TRBV7-9 and TRBJ2-1, with 8 bases aligning to TRBD2. The junction had 8 bases not matched to a gene; V was cut back by 5 bases and J by 5 bases. CDR3 length: 15 amino acids. Germline CDR1 and CDR2: SEHNR and FQNEAQ (reference sequence). The CDR3, as DNA: TGTGCCAGCAGCCCTGGGACTAGAACTCACAATGAGCAGTTCTTC. This translates into CASSPGTRTHNEQFF.

For this clonotype: One junction end disagrees with the germline gene, perhaps due to a read error. The V call is TRBV3-1, the J call TRBJ2-7; tentative D call: TRBD2 (6 bases). Matching the DNA end better, TRBJ2-5 makes the J call doubtful. Germline values: CDR1 LGHDT, CDR2 YNNKEL (reference sequence). The CDR3 extends over 14 amino acids. The CDR3 sequence is CTSSRNGGRETQYF. DNA of the CDR3: TGTACCAGCAGCCGTAACGGGGGACGGGAGACCCAGTACTTC.

In this sample, this clonotype turned up a few times. This sequence joins TRBV5-1 and TRBJ2-1, with 7 bases aligning to TRBD2. Germline V lookup: CDR1 SGHRS, CDR2 YFSETQ. This CDR3 contains 16 residues. V was clipped by 0 bases and J by 2 bases; unmatched bases: 5. The DNA of the CDR3 is TGCGCCAGCAGCTTGGTAGCGGGTCGGACCTACAATGAGCAGTTCTTC. Its protein product is CASSLVAGRTYNEQFF.

This clonotype was recorded many times. This chain links TRBV29-1 with TRBJ2-7; 14 bases line up with TRBD2. The junction had 18 bases not matched to a gene; V was cut back by 6 bases and J by 2 bases. CDR3 length: 19 amino acids. Germline lookup yields CDR1 SQVTM and CDR2 ANQGSEA. Here the CDR3 DNA reads TGCAGCGTGGCGGGACTAGCGGGAGTCGGGGAAGGTAAAACCTACGAGCAGTACTTC. Translation gives CSVAGLAGVGEGKTYEQYF.

The CDR3 loop is CASSQVVGTEAFF. The DNA for the CDR3 is TGTGCCAGCAGTCAGGTAGTCGGGACTGAAGCTTTCTTT. V gene TRBV27 combines with J gene TRBJ1-1; D ambiguous. V lost 5 bases and J lost 5, with 12 bases in between. Germline assignment: CDR1 MNHEY and CDR2 SMNVEV (reference sequence). This CDR3 is 13 amino acids long.

This clonotype has just a few counts. This chain joins TRBV6-5 and TRBJ1-2, with D uncertain. Trimming left V 0 bases short and J 1 base short, with 9 bases between. Germline V gene lookup returns CDR1 MNHEY and CDR2 SVGAGI. CDR3 size: 15 residues. In nucleotides, the CDR3 is TGTGCCAGCAGTTACTCCCATAACAGTAACTATGGCTACACCTTC. Encoded protein: CASSYSHNSNYGYTF.

This clonotype came up a few times. This chain uses TRBV15 with TRBJ2-5, with 8 bases fitting TRBD2. The germline V gene encodes CDR1 LNHNV and CDR2 YYDKDF (reference sequence). Trimming removed 2 bases from V and 1 base from J; junction bases left unmatched: 6. The CDR3 sequence is 16 residues long. The CDR3 sequence is CATSRTPGGPQETQYF. The CDR3 region has the DNA TGTGCCACCAGCAGAACCCCGGGGGGGCCCCAAGAGACCCAGTACTTC.

The rearrangement uses TRBV7-6 and TRBJ1-1; D gene uncertain. V lost 1 base, J lost 9 bases, and 15 bases lay in between. Germline CDR1 is SGHVS and CDR2 is FNYEAQ. There are 14 residues in the CDR3. For the CDR3, the DNA is TGTGCCAGCAGCTTAGTGGGCGGTGGGCCCCAAGCTTTCTTT. This encodes CASSLVGGGPQAFF.

V usage is TRBV28 and J usage is TRBJ2-1; TRBD2 matches at 9 bases. J gave up 5 bases and V 8 bases, and 16 bases lay outside the gene matches. The CDR3 has 17 residues. Germline V CDR1 and CDR2: MDHEN, SYDVKM. CDR3: CASRSHDRAGGHNEQFF. The CDR3 DNA sequence: TGTGCCAGCCGTTCCCATGACAGAGCGGGAGGACACAATGAGCAGTTCTTC.

The V gene is TRBV6-6, the J gene TRBJ1-1; 8 positions match TRBD1. The V gene end was trimmed by 0 bases and the J gene end by 3 bases; junction bases not matched to a gene: 9. CDR3 length equals 17 residues. CDR1 and CDR2 from the germline V gene are MNHNY and SVGAGI (reference sequence). The CDR3, as DNA: TGTGCCAGCAGTTACTCGATGGCTGGGGGACAGGACACTGAAGCTTTCTTT. Translated, it gives CASSYSMAGGQDTEAFF.

The rearrangement uses TRBV7-2 and TRBJ1-2; no firm D call. Germline assignment: CDR1 SGHTA and CDR2 FQGNSA. The CDR3 totals 14 residues. Trimming pared 1 base from V and 4 bases from J, leaving 10 bases between. The CDR3 reads CASSLVQESYGYTF. For the CDR3, the DNA is TGTGCCAGCAGCTTAGTTCAAGAGAGCTATGGCTACACCTTC. Combining the CDR3 with reference TRBV7-2 and TRBJ1-2 gives the whole variable domain GAGVSQSPSNKVTEKGKDVELRCDPISGHTALYWYRQSLGQGLEFLIYFQGNSAPDKSGLPSDRFSAERTGGSVSTLTIQRTQQEDSAVYLCASSLVQESYGYTFGSGTRLTVV.

This clonotype was detected many times. This chain connects TRBV12-3 or TRBV12-4 to TRBJ1-5, with TRBD1 matching 10 bases. The CDR3 length is 15 residues. J was trimmed by 6 bases and V by 6 bases; bases with no gene match: 8. CDR3 region: CASSARDRGTQPQHF. The CDR3 coding sequence is TGTGCCAGCAGCGCTCGGGACAGGGGAACTCAGCCCCAGCATTTT.

The chain links TRBV4-2 to TRBJ1-4, with TRBD1 matching 8 bases. V lost 0 bases to trimming and J lost 7 bases; unmatched junction nucleotides: 7. CDR1 is LGHNA, CDR2 YNFKEQ, per germline. The CDR3 loop spans 16 amino acids. DNA for the CDR3: TGTGCCAGCAGCCAAGATTGGAGGACAGGGATTGAAAAACTGTTTTTT. Protein: CASSQDWRTGIEKLFF.

V is TRBV7-9 and J is TRBJ2-3, with D tentatively TRBD2 (5 bases). Trimming removed 5 bases from V and 0 bases from J, with 15 bases in between. Per germline, CDR1 SEHNR and CDR2 FQNEAQ (reference sequence). The CDR3 spans 16 residues. CDR3 in amino acids: CASSLRPRTSTDTQYF. CDR3 DNA sequence: TGTGCCAGCAGCCTGAGACCCAGGACTAGCACAGATACGCAGTATTTT.

The rearrangement joins TRBV12-5 to TRBJ1-1; the D gene is possibly TRBD1 (5 bases). The CDR3 length is 14 residues. Per germline, CDR1 LGHNT and CDR2 FRNRAP. Trimming left V 3 bases short and J 0 bases short, with 8 bases between. This CDR3 is CASGFEGLNTEAFF. The CDR3, as DNA: TGTGCTAGTGGTTTTGAGGGGCTGAACACTGAAGCTTTCTTT.

This chain joins TRBV7-2 and TRBJ2-2; tentatively, D is TRBD2 (5 bases). The CDR3 totals 14 residues. The germline CDR1 and CDR2 sequences are SGHTA and FQGNSA. V was trimmed by 3 bases and J by 6 bases, leaving 11 bases between them. CDR3 residues: CASSFVRGPGELFF. DNA of the CDR3: TGTGCCAGCAGCTTTGTCCGGGGTCCCGGGGAGCTGTTTTTT.

DNA of the CDR3: TGTGCTAGTGCGCAGGGACAGGGGATCCCCTACGAGCAGTACTTC. Translating it yields CASAQGQGIPYEQYF. This chain links TRBV12-5 with TRBJ2-7; 10 bases map to TRBD1. Per the germline V gene, CDR1 is LGHNT and CDR2 is FRNRAP. There are 15 residues in the CDR3. The trim removed 7 bases at V and 2 bases at J, leaving 8 bases unmatched.